The 5 T cell receptor beta chains in this list originate from one sample, sequenced in a study of T cell repertoires in cytomegalovirus infection. For these TCRs, the target antigens are not known. TCRdb reanalysed the reads using MiXCR and keeps one entry per CDR3 protein. The sample contains more than 95,000 distinct CDR3 sequences, more than 25% of which appear only once. The source material was CD8+ T cells from cultured PBMCs, sampled from culture after CMV antigen stimulation. The receptors shown here come from a human donor in good health (CMV status not recorded). Some clones in this sample may be carry-over from other donors' samples.

The chain combines TRBV7-3 with TRBJ2-1; no definite D call. Per the germline V gene, CDR1 is SGHTA and CDR2 is FQGTGA. The CDR3 is 17 amino acids. V lost 4 bases to trimming and J lost 6 bases, with 22 bases between them. The CDR3 nucleotides are TGTGCCAGCAGCTCCACCCAGTTTAGTGTGGCAGGCAATGAGCAGTTCTTC. Translation: CASSSTQFSVAGNEQFF.

This clonotype was counted a few times. This chain uses TRBV12-3 or TRBV12-4 with TRBJ2-6; 7 bases are a match to TRBD2. CDR3 length: 17 residues. Losses at the gene ends were 8 bases for V and 5 bases for J; bases not matched to a gene: 15. The CDR3 coding sequence is TGTGCCAGCGGGAGGGGACGACTTTTGGGGAGGGCCAACGTCCTGACTTTC. Translating it yields CASGRGRLLGRANVLTF.

Here the CDR3 DNA reads TGTGCCAGCAGCTTAAGGGGGGACTACACCGGGGAGCTGTTTTTT. Encoded protein: CASSLRGDYTGELFF. The J gene is TRBJ2-2, the V gene TRBV7-8; D assignment may be TRBD1 or TRBD2 (6 bases each). CDR3 length: 15 residues. V was cut by 2 bases and J by 3 bases, with 10 bases left in between. Germline assignment: CDR1 SGHVS and CDR2 FQNEAQ.

The rearrangement uses TRBV7-3 and TRBJ2-1; 7 bases are shared with TRBD1. In germline, CDR1 is SGHTA, CDR2 FQGTGA. CDR3 size: 16 residues. V dropped 2 bases and J dropped 2; count of bases not matched to a gene: 6. The CDR3 spells CASSLGTGVPYNEQFF. The CDR3 nucleotides read TGTGCCAGCAGCTTAGGTACAGGGGTGCCCTACAATGAGCAGTTCTTC.

The chain uses TRBV7-9 and TRBJ2-2, with TRBD1 identical over 11 bases. CDR1 and CDR2 from the germline V gene are SEHNR and FQNEAQ (reference sequence). This CDR3 is 16 amino acids long. J lost 0 bases, V lost 5 bases, and 2 bases had no gene match. CDR3 coding DNA: TGTGCCAGCAGCCCGGGACAGGGGGCGAACACCGGGGAGCTGTTTTTT. Residues: CASSPGQGANTGELFF.